This section outlines one T cell receptor (beta chain) sequence together with its context. The entry originates in a study of blood T cell repertoires in COVID-19. Study details: Acute and convalescent COVID-19 samples came from the United States, Italy and Spain. Nucleic acid was either cDNA or gDNA, and it came from T cells, B-cell-depleted T cells, or PBMCs.

V shed 5 bases, J shed 6 bases, and the junction held 5 bases outside the gene matches. There are 14 residues in the CDR3. Germline V CDR1 and CDR2: LGHDT, YNNKEL (reference sequence). In the original workflow: From reference gene primer amplification, estimates of nucleated cell counts were derived. Clones were read by immunoSEQ multiplex PCR, and TCRdb kept only the in-frame ones, dropping some. That table supplies the V and J calls and clone size; D and trimming were determined from the DNA. This table holds fewer than 200,000 clones, 88% found once. The V and J genes are TRBV3-1 (or the pseudogene TRBV3-2) and TRBJ2-7, with 12 nucleotides matching TRBD2. The sequencing sample was made of peripheral blood. The sequence derives from a man aged 55 to 70 with acute or convalescent COVID-19. In DNA form, the CDR3 reads TGTGCCAGCAGCTTCGGACTAGCGGGAAGCGAGCAGTACTTC. Its translation: CASSFGLAGSEQYF.